Each of the 21 T cell receptor beta chains below was sequenced from the same sample in a study of PD-1 blockade in classical Hodgkin lymphoma. Time point specified: newly diagnosed, previously untreated cHL patient sample. Using immunoSEQ multiplex PCR, the repertoire was profiled, and TCRdb retains in-frame clones only, with some absent. The sample shows about 47,000 clones, approximately 91% of them seen only once. Specimen: peripheral blood mononuclear cells (PBMCs). These receptors were taken from a human donor with classical Hodgkin lymphoma.

Concerning this clone: A junction end diverges from the germline sequence, so it may reflect a read error. The gene calls are TRBV18 and TRBJ2-3; maybe TRBD1 (5 bases). This CDR3 is 14 amino acids long. Germline V gene sequence: CDR1 KGHSH, CDR2 LQKENI. In DNA, the CDR3 is TGTGCCAGCTCCCCACCACCTTCAGGGGATACGCAGTATTTT. Its protein is CASSPPPSGDTQYF.

This clone was observed a single time. This chain uses TRBV28 with TRBJ2-7; the D is unclear. Per the germline V gene, CDR1 is MDHEN and CDR2 is SYDVKM. The CDR3 is made up of 13 amino acids. Trimming cost V 3 bases and J 7 bases, with 13 bases left between them. The CDR3, as DNA: TGTGCCAGCAGTTTTACTGAATCCTGGGAGCAGTACTTC. It codes for CASSFTESWEQYF. Supplemented by reference TRBV28 and TRBJ2-7, the full variable domain reads DVKVTQSSRYLVKRTGEKVFLECVQDMDHENMFWYRQDPGLGLRLIYFSYDVKMKEKGDIPEGYSVSREKKERFSLILESASTNQTSMYLCASSFTESWEQYFGPGTRLTVT.

V usage is TRBV29-1 and J usage is TRBJ2-1; TRBD1 aligns across 9 bases. Trimming at V came to 0 bases and at J to 2 bases, leaving 5 bases not matched to a gene. The germline CDR1 and CDR2 sequences are SQVTM and ANQGSEA. The CDR3 length is 16 residues. CDR3 sequence (DNA): TGCAGCGTTGAAGATCCTGGGACAGGGACCTACAATGAGCAGTTCTTC. Its translation: CSVEDPGTGTYNEQFF.

This sequence joins TRBV27 and TRBJ2-2, with D hard to call. Germline CDR1 and CDR2: MNHEY and SMNVEV (reference sequence). CDR3 length: 12 amino acids. V was trimmed by 4 bases and J by 5 bases, leaving 5 bases between them. The CDR3 nucleotides are TGTGCCAGCAGTTCCCCAACCGGGGAGCTGTTTTTT. This encodes CASSSPTGELFF.

This clone has a single count. The CDR3, as DNA: TGTGCCACCAGCAGATCTCGACAGGGGTCAACTAATGAAAAACTGTTTTTT. Translated: CATSRSRQGSTNEKLFF. The chain recombines TRBV15 with TRBJ1-4, with 8 bases fitting TRBD1. Germline trimming cut 2 bases from V and 0 bases from J; bases unmatched to any gene: 5. CDR3 length: 17 residues. CDR1 is LNHNV and CDR2 is YYDKDF in the germline V gene (reference sequence).

The chain employs TRBV11-2 and TRBJ2-6, with unresolved D. V lost 1 base to trimming and J lost 0 bases, with 7 bases between them. The CDR3 has 16 amino acids. Germline CDR1 is SGHAT and CDR2 is FQNNGV. The DNA for the CDR3 is TGTGCCAGCAGCTTAGTTCGTTTCTCTGGGGCCAACGTCCTGACTTTC. The encoded protein is CASSLVRFSGANVLTF. Combining the CDR3 with reference TRBV11-2 and TRBJ2-6 gives the whole variable domain EAGVAQSPRYKIIEKRQSVAFWCNPISGHATLYWYQQILGQGPKLLIQFQNNGVVDDSQLPKDRFSAERLKGVDSTLKIQPAKLEDSAVYLCASSLVRFSGANVLTFGAGSRLTVL.

The chain carries TRBV5-1 and TRBJ2-5; D is unresolved. Trimming shortened V by 2 bases and J by 4 bases, and 6 bases separated the two germline ends. The CDR3 loop spans 12 amino acids. From germline, CDR1 is SGHRS and CDR2 YFSETQ. The CDR3 reads CASSLKGETQYF. As DNA, the CDR3 is TGCGCCAGCAGCTTAAAGGGAGAGACCCAGTACTTC. Based on the CDR3 plus reference TRBV5-1 and TRBJ2-5, the full variable domain is KAGVTQTPRYLIKTRGQQVTLSCSPISGHRSVSWYQQTPGQGLQFLFEYFSETQRNKGNFPGRFSGRQFSNSRSEMNVSTLELGDSALYLCASSLKGETQYFGPGTRLLVL.

The chain links TRBV5-6 to TRBJ2-3; TRBD2 is a possible D gene (6 bases). The V end was cut by 4 bases, the J end by 4 bases, with 16 bases between. The CDR3 totals 15 residues. Per germline, CDR1 SGHDT and CDR2 YYEEEE. The CDR3 nucleotides are TGTGCCAGCAGCGCCACTAGCAAACTTTCAGATACGCAGTATTTT. Translated: CASSATSKLSDTQYF.

Only a few counts were recorded for this clone. The V call is TRBV6-6, the J call TRBJ2-3; D gene unclear. Trimming shortened V by 5 bases and J by 1 base, and 7 bases separated the two germline ends. The germline V gene has CDR1 MNHNY and CDR2 SVGAGI (reference sequence). The CDR3 is made up of 13 amino acids. The CDR3: CASSERGTDTQYF. The CDR3 DNA is TGTGCCAGCAGTGAGCGAGGCACAGATACGCAGTATTTT.

The rearrangement links TRBV10-1 to TRBJ2-7; possibly TRBD2 for D (6 bases). The CDR3 is made up of 13 amino acids. The germline V gene has CDR1 WNHNN and CDR2 SYGVQD (reference sequence). The V gene lost 6 bases and the J gene lost 2 bases, with 11 bases spanning the gap. Here the CDR3 reads CASSVGLTYEQYF. Written as DNA, the CDR3 is TGCGCCAGCAGCGTTGGACTAACCTACGAGCAGTACTTC.

The chain couples TRBV19 to TRBJ1-2, with 7 bases lining up with TRBD1. The CDR3 runs 15 residues. Germline assignment: CDR1 LNHDA and CDR2 SQIVND (reference sequence). The V segment lost 5 bases and the J segment 0 bases; nucleotides outside the gene matches: 6. CDR3 sequence (DNA): TGTGCCAGTAGTGGACAGGTCCTAGCTAACTATGGCTACACCTTC. Translating it yields CASSGQVLANYGYTF.

V is TRBV28 and J is TRBJ1-2, with TRBD1 identical over 12 bases. The CDR3 is made up of 16 amino acids. V lost 4 bases and J lost 3; bases outside the gene matches: 6. From germline, CDR1 is MDHEN and CDR2 SYDVKM. CDR3: CASSSTGTGGYYGYTF. The CDR3 DNA sequence: TGTGCCAGCAGTTCAACCGGGACAGGGGGCTACTATGGCTACACCTTC.

This clone has only a few counts. The chain uses TRBV19 and TRBJ1-2; D not certain. The CDR3 covers 12 residues. Germline V lookup: CDR1 LNHDA, CDR2 SQIVND (reference sequence). The V gene lost 6 bases and the J gene lost 5 bases, with 10 bases spanning the gap. The CDR3 bases are TGTGCCAGTAGACAATGGGCATATGGCTACACCTTC. Its protein product is CASRQWAYGYTF.

This chain links TRBV7-2 with TRBJ1-2, with TRBD1 matching 8 bases. Germline V gene data show CDR1 as SGHTA and CDR2 as FQGNSA. The J segment lost 7 bases and the V segment lost 0 bases, leaving 4 bases of the junction unmatched. The CDR3 extends over 14 amino acids. The CDR3 DNA follows: TGTGCCAGCAGCTTAGCGGGGACAGGTGGTGGCTACACCTTC. Translating gives CASSLAGTGGGYTF. The variable domain in full, completed from reference TRBV7-2 and TRBJ1-2, reads GAGVSQSPSNKVTEKGKDVELRCDPISGHTALYWYRQSLGQGLEFLIYFQGNSAPDKSGLPSDRFSAERTGGSVSTLTIQRTQQEDSAVYLCASSLAGTGGGYTFGSGTRLTVV.

The chain uses TRBV5-1 and TRBJ2-3; perhaps D is TRBD1 or TRBD2 (6 bases each). Germline CDR1 SGHRS, CDR2 YFSETQ. The V end lost 0 bases, the J end lost 4 bases, and 15 bases lay between the germline ends. The CDR3 length is 16 residues. This CDR3 is CASSLDGGRGADTQYF. DNA for the CDR3: TGCGCCAGCAGCTTGGATGGCGGTAGGGGGGCAGATACGCAGTATTTT. The entire variable domain, with the rest obtained from reference TRBV5-1 and TRBJ2-3, is as follows: KAGVTQTPRYLIKTRGQQVTLSCSPISGHRSVSWYQQTPGQGLQFLFEYFSETQRNKGNFPGRFSGRQFSNSRSEMNVSTLELGDSALYLCASSLDGGRGADTQYFGPGTRLTVL.

This sequence joins TRBV5-5 and TRBJ2-7, with 16 bases that match TRBD2. V shed 6 bases, J shed 4 bases, and the junction held 4 bases outside the gene matches. This CDR3 has 15 residues. CDR1 and CDR2 (germline): SGHKS, YYEKEE (reference sequence). The CDR3 DNA reads as TGTGCCAGCAACCGGGGACTAGCGGGAGGGTACGAGCAGTACTTC. The encoded protein is CASNRGLAGGYEQYF.

The rearrangement joins TRBV5-1 to TRBJ2-3; a weak D match, TRBD2 (6 bases). Trimming removed 3 bases at V and 2 bases at J, with 10 bases between. CDR3 length: 14 amino acids. CDR1 and CDR2 (germline): SGHRS, YFSETQ. Written as DNA, the CDR3 is TGCGCCAGCAGCTCGGGGGATCCCACAGATACGCAGTATTTT. It is translated as CASSSGDPTDTQYF.

This chain uses TRBV2 with TRBJ2-2, with D possibly being TRBD1 (6 bases). The V end lost 5 bases, the J end lost 1 base, and 11 bases lay between the germline ends. Germline V gives CDR1 SNHLY, CDR2 FYNNEI. CDR3 length equals 15 residues. The CDR3 loop reads CASSFTGLNTGELFF. In DNA, the CDR3 is TGTGCCAGCAGTTTTACAGGGTTGAACACCGGGGAGCTGTTTTTT.

The chain employs TRBV9 and TRBJ2-7; TRBD1 matches at 7 bases. V shed 4 bases, J shed 1 base, and the junction held 5 bases outside the gene matches. Germline CDR1 reads SGDLS; CDR2 reads YYNGEE. The length of the CDR3 is 14 residues. CDR3 region: CASSPGQMSYEQYF. CDR3 DNA: TGTGCCAGCAGCCCGGGACAGATGTCCTACGAGCAGTACTTC.

The chain recombines TRBV6-6 with TRBJ1-4; D not resolved. CDR3 length: 14 amino acids. Germline lookup yields CDR1 MNHNY and CDR2 SVGAGI (reference sequence). The ends were cut back, 2 bases at V and 3 bases at J, with 7 bases in the middle. The CDR3 protein is CASSYSGANEKLFF. The CDR3 nucleotides read TGTGCCAGCAGTTACAGCGGGGCTAATGAAAAACTGTTTTTT.

CDR3 protein: CASSLGRDEQYF. In DNA form, the CDR3 reads TGTGCCAGCAGCTTAGGGAGGGACGAGCAGTACTTC. This chain joins TRBV11-2 and TRBJ2-7; tentative D call: TRBD2 (6 bases). Trimming pared 1 base from V and 5 bases from J, leaving 6 bases between. The CDR3 consists of 12 residues. Germline V gives CDR1 SGHAT, CDR2 FQNNGV.